This T cell receptor (beta chain) appears in the sequencing data of a study of PD-L1 blockade in urothelial cancer. In the study overall: Reported median T cell count for blood samples was more than 110,000.

As for time point: peripheral blood 6 weeks after treatment start. The protocol was immunoSEQ multiplex PCR, while the TCRdb copy is restricted to in-frame clones and leaves out a portion. The sample carries around 66,000 clones, roughly 90% recorded once. CDR1 and CDR2 (germline): MNHNS, SASEGT. The CDR3 extends over 13 amino acids. V trimming: 9 bases; J trimming: 3 bases; junction bases outside the gene matches: 4. This rearrangement joins TRBV6-1 to TRBJ2-4, with 8 bases fitting TRBD1. Sequences were derived from PBMCs, sampled around atezolizumab (anti-PD-L1) treatment. The receptor comes from a man aged 55 to 70 with urothelial cancer. The CDR3 DNA sequence: TGTGCCAGTTCGACAGGGGACAAAAACATTCAGTACTTC. This sequence encodes CASSTGDKNIQYF.